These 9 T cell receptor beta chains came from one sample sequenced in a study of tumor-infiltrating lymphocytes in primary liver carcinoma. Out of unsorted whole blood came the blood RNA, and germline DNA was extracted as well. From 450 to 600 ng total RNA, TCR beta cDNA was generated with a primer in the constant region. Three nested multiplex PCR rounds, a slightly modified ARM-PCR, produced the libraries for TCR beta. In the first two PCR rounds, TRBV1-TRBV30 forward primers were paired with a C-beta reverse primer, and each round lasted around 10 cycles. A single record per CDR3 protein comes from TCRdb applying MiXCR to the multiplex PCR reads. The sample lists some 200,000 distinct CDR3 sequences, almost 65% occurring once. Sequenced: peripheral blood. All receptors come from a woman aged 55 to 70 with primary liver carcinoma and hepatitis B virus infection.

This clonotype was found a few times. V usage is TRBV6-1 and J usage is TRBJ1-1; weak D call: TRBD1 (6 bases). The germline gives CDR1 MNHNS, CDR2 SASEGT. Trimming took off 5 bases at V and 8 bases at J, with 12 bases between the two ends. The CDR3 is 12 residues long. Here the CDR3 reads CASSRGGKEAFF. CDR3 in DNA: TGTGCCAGCAGTAGGGGGGGGAAAGAAGCTTTCTTT.

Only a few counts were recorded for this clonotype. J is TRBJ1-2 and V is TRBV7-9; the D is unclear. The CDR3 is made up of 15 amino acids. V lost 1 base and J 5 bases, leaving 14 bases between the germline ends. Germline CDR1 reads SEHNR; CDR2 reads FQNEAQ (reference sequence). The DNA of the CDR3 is TGTGCCAGCAGCTTAGAGGTGTACTTCGGGTATGGCTACACCTTC. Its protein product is CASSLEVYFGYGYTF.

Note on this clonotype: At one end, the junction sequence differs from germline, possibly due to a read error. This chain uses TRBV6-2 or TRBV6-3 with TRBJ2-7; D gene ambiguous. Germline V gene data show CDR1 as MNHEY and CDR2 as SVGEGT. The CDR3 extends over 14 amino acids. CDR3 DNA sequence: TGTGTCAGCAATTACGGGTCCCCGATGGTCGAGCAGTACTTC. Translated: CVSNYGSPMVEQYF.

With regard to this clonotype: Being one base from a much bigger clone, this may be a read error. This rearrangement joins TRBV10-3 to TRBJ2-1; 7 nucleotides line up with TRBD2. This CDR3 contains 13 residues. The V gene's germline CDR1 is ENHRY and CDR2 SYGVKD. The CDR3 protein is CATLADSYYEQFF. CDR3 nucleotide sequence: TGTGCCACCCTAGCGGACTCCTACTATGAGCAGTTCTTC.

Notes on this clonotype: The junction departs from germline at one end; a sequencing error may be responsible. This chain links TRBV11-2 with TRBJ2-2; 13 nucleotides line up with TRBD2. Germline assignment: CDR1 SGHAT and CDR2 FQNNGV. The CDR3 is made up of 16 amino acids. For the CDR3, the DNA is TGTGCCAGCAGTCAAGAACTAGCGGGAGGGGGCGGGGAGCCGTTTTTC. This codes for CASSQELAGGGGEPFF.

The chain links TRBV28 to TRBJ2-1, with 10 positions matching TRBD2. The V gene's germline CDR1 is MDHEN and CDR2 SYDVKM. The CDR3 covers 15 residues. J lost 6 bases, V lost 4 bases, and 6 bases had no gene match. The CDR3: CASSSAGGPLNEQFF. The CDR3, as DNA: TGTGCCAGCAGTTCAGCGGGAGGGCCACTCAATGAGCAGTTCTTC.

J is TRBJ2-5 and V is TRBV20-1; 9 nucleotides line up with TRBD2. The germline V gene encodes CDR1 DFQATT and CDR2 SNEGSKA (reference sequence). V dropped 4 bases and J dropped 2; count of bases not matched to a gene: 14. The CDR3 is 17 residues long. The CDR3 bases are TGCAGTGCTATACCTCCTAGCGGGATATGTGGGCAAGAGACCCAGTACTTC. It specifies CSAIPPSGICGQETQYF.

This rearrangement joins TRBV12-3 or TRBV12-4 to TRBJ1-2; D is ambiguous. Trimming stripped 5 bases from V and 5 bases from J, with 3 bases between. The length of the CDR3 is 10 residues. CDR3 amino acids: CASSRYGYTF. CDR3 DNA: TGTGCCAGCAGTCGGTATGGCTACACCTTC.

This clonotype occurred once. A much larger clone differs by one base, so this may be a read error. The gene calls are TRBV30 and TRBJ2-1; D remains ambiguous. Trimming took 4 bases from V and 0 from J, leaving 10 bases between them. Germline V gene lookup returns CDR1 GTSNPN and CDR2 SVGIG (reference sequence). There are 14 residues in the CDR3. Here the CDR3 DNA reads TGTGCCTGGACTCGTCGCACCTCCTACAATGAGCAGTTCTTC. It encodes CAWTRRTSYNEQFF.